Included here is one TCR beta chain sequence, with context. This record belongs to a study of Ad26.COV2.S vaccination and SARS-CoV-2 variants. Specified treatment: some 20 received Ad26.COV2.S at low or high dose, single or two shots; 5 received placebo; per-sample allocation not given. Sampling took place 63 days after the first vaccine or placebo injection. Measured with immunoSEQ multiplex PCR; TCRdb has only the in-frame clones, and not every one. The sample records almost 400,000 clones, about 91% being singletons. The TCR was taken from a person aged 18-65 years who received the Ad26.COV2.S COVID-19 vaccine or a placebo. Sample: peripheral blood, taken in a trial of Ad26.COV2.S vaccine versus placebo.

In DNA form, the CDR3 reads TGCGCCAGCAGCCAAGTTGCCAGGGGGGACGATGGCTACACCTTC. Encoded protein: CASSQVARGDDGYTF. This chain connects TRBV4-1 to TRBJ1-2; 7 bases are a match to TRBD1. The CDR3 totals 15 residues. Germline lookup yields CDR1 MGHRA and CDR2 YSYEKL. V lost 1 base to trimming and J lost 6 bases; unmatched junction nucleotides: 8.